This T cell receptor (beta chain) originates from a study of identical twins. Whole-study findings and limits: Analyses based on zero insertions could be partly confounded by invariant MAIT and iNKT cells.

As concerns this clonotype: What it recognizes is unknown.

V was pared by 0 bases and J by 7 bases, with 22 bases between. The CDR3 extends over 18 amino acids. The germline V gene encodes CDR1 LGHDT and CDR2 YNNKEL (reference sequence). All of the donors were Caucasians in good health. With template switching, a universal primer site was added, and the cDNA carried unique molecular identifiers. Via MiXCR, TCRdb re-called the 5' RACE reads, giving one row per CDR3 protein. The sample consists of under 300,000 distinct CDR3 sequences, more than 13% of them appearing once. The receptor's source is a woman younger than 35 in good health. The rearrangement links TRBV3-1 to TRBJ2-1; no clear D gene. Sequencing used memory (CD45RO+) T cells sorted from blood. As DNA, the CDR3 is TGTGCCAGCAGCCAAGAGTGGGAATTGGGTCATGGATGGAATGAGCAGTTCTTC. It encodes CASSQEWELGHGWNEQFF.